This record concerns one TCR beta chain sequence. The antigen remains unidentified. The record originates from a study of Graves' ophthalmopathy and Graves' hyperthyroidism. RNA served as the template for amplifying TCR beta CDR3 regions. RT-PCR with HTBI primers came first, then second-round multiplex PCR. TCRdb reprocessed the multiplex PCR reads with MiXCR, giving one entry per CDR3 protein. The sample records over a million distinct CDR3 sequences, about two fifths being singletons. No donor had other autoimmune disease, uncontrolled infection, pregnancy or lactation. The CDR3 has 15 residues. The V segment lost 5 bases and the J segment 3 bases; nucleotides outside the gene matches: 5. Per the germline V gene, CDR1 is ENHRY and CDR2 is SYGVKD. Broader study findings: Blood samples also showed most expanded thyroid clonotypes exceeding 0.001 frequency.

The TCR sequence derives from an adult man with Graves' hyperthyroidism. The J gene is TRBJ2-2, the V gene TRBV10-3, with 8 nucleotides matching TRBD1. The sequencing input was peripheral blood or thyroid tissue (not recorded which). This chain's CDR3 is CAISRTGSDTGELFF. DNA of the CDR3: TGTGCCATCAGTCGGACAGGGTCGGACACCGGGGAGCTGTTTTTT.